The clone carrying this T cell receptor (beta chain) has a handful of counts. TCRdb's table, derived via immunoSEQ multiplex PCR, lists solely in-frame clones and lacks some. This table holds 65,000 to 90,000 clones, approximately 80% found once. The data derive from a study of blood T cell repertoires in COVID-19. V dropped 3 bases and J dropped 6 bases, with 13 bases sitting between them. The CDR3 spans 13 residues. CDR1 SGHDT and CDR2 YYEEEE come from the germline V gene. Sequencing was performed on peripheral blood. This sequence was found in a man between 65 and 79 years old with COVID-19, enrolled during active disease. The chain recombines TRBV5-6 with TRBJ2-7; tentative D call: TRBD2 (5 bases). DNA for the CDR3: TGTGCCAGCAGCTACCGGACTTACGGCGAGCAGTACTTC. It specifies CASSYRTYGEQYF.